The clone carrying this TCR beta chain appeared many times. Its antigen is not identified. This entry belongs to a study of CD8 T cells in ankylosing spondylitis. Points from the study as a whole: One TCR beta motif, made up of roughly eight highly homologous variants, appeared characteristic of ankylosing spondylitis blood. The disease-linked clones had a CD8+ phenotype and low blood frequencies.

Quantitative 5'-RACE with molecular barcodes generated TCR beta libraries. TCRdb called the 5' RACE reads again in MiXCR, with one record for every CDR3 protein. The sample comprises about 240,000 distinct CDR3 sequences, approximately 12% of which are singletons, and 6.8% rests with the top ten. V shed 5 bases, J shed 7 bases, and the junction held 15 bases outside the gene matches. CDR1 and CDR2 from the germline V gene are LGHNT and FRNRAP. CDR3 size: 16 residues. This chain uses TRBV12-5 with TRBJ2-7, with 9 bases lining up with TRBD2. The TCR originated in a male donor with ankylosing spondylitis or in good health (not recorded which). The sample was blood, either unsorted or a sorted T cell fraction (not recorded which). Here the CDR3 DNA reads TGTGCTAGTGGTCAAACTTATAGCGGGGGAGATGGGGAGCAGTACTTC. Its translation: CASGQTYSGGDGEQYF.